This T cell receptor (beta chain) was captured in a study of T cell changes during pregnancy in multiple sclerosis. The length of the CDR3 is 16 residues. Trimming took off 0 bases at V and 0 bases at J, with 9 bases between the two ends. Germline CDR1 is MGHRA and CDR2 is YSYEKL. Using immunoSEQ multiplex PCR, the repertoire was profiled, and TCRdb retains in-frame clones only, with some absent. The repertoire has roughly 110,000 clones, roughly nine tenths of them found once; the top ten carry around 1.6%. This sequence joins TRBV4-1 and TRBJ1-3; D ambiguous. The sequence came from a female donor with multiple sclerosis, enrolled in a pregnancy study. Here the sequenced sample was peripheral blood, taken before pregnancy. The CDR3 sequence: CASSQDPGLSGNTIYF. In DNA, the CDR3 is TGCGCCAGCAGCCAAGATCCAGGTCTCTCTGGAAACACCATATATTTT.